Presented here are 18 T cell receptor beta chains from one specimen sequenced in a study of T cells after yellow fever vaccination. Via MiXCR, TCRdb re-called the 5' RACE reads, giving one row per CDR3 protein. The table has about 73,000 distinct CDR3 sequences, approximately 8% seen once. This material consisted of CD8+ T cells sorted from PBMCs, taken on the day of the yellow fever booster vaccination. These receptors came from a man aged 25-40 years who received the YFV17D yellow fever vaccine.

The chain couples TRBV6-2 or TRBV6-3 to TRBJ2-1; 9 bases are a match to TRBD2. V shed 2 bases, J shed 8 bases, and the junction held 7 bases outside the gene matches. The CDR3 is made up of 15 amino acids. The germline V gene encodes CDR1 MNHEY and CDR2 SVGEGT. This CDR3 reads CASSYVAGEGYEQFF. The CDR3 region has the DNA TGTGCCAGCAGTTACGTAGCGGGAGAGGGTTATGAGCAGTTCTTC.

The sample holds many counts of this clonotype. The chain carries TRBV20-1 and TRBJ2-1; no definite D call. CDR1 is DFQATT and CDR2 is SNEGSKA in the germline V gene (reference sequence). This CDR3 has 12 amino acids. V was cut by 4 bases and J by 7 bases, with 11 bases left in between. The CDR3 reads CSAIPGGNEQFF. The CDR3 DNA is TGCAGTGCTATTCCGGGCGGAAATGAGCAGTTCTTC.

The sample holds a few counts of this clonotype. CDR3 nucleotides: TGTGCCAGCAGTTTGGCCACAGGGGCCGGCGGGGATGGCTACGAGCAGTACTTC. This sequence encodes CASSLATGAGGDGYEQYF. The chain employs TRBV28 and TRBJ2-7; maybe TRBD1 (7 bases). There are 18 residues in the CDR3. V lost 3 bases, J lost 3 bases, and 24 bases lay in between. Per germline, CDR1 MDHEN and CDR2 SYDVKM.

As concerns this clonotype: This may come from a read error, since a much larger clone is one base off. V usage is TRBV4-3 and J usage is TRBJ1-5; 7 nucleotides align to TRBD1. The CDR3 spans 15 residues. Germline V gene lookup returns CDR1 LGHNA and CDR2 YSLEER. CDR3 DNA sequence: TGCTCCAGCAGCCTAACGACAGGGAATAATCAGCCCCAGCATTTT. This gives the protein CSSSLTTGNNQPQHF.

The chain is built from TRBV27 and TRBJ2-1; TRBD1 matches 7 bases. Germline lookup yields CDR1 MNHEY and CDR2 SMNVEV (reference sequence). CDR3 length equals 14 residues. V gave up 5 bases and J gave up 4 bases; unmatched junction bases: 5. The DNA of the CDR3 is TGTGCCAGCAGTAGAGGGACAGTTTACAATGAGCAGTTCTTC. As protein: CASSRGTVYNEQFF.

The V and J genes are TRBV23-1 and TRBJ2-2; either TRBD1 or TRBD2 may supply D (8 bases each). TRBV23-1 qualifies as an ORF whose function is uncertain. The CDR3 is 18 residues long. Trimming cost V 10 bases and J 4 bases, with 28 bases left between them. CDR3 in amino acids: CAIHFPLGQGLGTGELFF. The CDR3 nucleotides read TGCGCCATCCACTTCCCCCTTGGACAGGGACTAGGCACCGGGGAGCTGTTTTTT.

This clonotype was detected a few times. In DNA form, the CDR3 reads TGTGCCAGCAGCTTAGGGGAATTCTACGAGCAGTACTTC. Its protein product is CASSLGEFYEQYF. V is TRBV7-9 and J is TRBJ2-7; D gene uncertain. CDR1 and CDR2 from the germline V gene are SEHNR and FQNEAQ (reference sequence). Trimming stripped 1 base from V and 3 bases from J, with 7 bases between. The CDR3 loop spans 13 amino acids.

This clonotype has at least ten counts. The chain has TRBV12-3 or TRBV12-4 and TRBJ2-1, with 11 positions matching TRBD2. The CDR3 sequence is 15 residues long. V was pared by 5 bases and J by 8 bases, with 8 bases of the junction left unmatched. CDR3 sequence: CASSVSGRASYEQFF. Written as DNA, the CDR3 is TGTGCCAGCAGTGTTAGCGGGAGGGCCTCATATGAGCAGTTCTTC.

This clonotype has a handful of counts. The chain's CDR3 is CASSQVTDSHGDTQYF. The CDR3 DNA sequence: TGTGCCAGCAGCCAAGTCACGGACAGCCACGGGGATACGCAGTATTTT. The chain recombines TRBV3-1 with TRBJ2-3; a possible D gene is TRBD1 (6 bases). Trimming shortened V by 1 base and J by 6 bases, and 17 bases separated the two germline ends. The germline V gene has CDR1 LGHDT and CDR2 YNNKEL (reference sequence). The CDR3 is made up of 16 amino acids.

This clonotype was detected a few times. V and J are TRBV6-2 or TRBV6-3 and TRBJ2-5; the D gene is possibly TRBD1 (5 bases). Germline lookup yields CDR1 MNHEY and CDR2 SVGEGT. This CDR3 has 14 residues. The V end was cut by 6 bases, the J end by 5 bases, with 16 bases between. DNA of the CDR3: TGTGCCAGCAGCACGACAGTTTCTCGGGAGACCCAGTACTTC. Translation gives CASSTTVSRETQYF.

This clonotype has more than one count but fewer than ten. The chain has TRBV7-9 and TRBJ2-2; no clear D gene. Germline V gives CDR1 SEHNR, CDR2 FQNEAQ (reference sequence). The V end was cut by 11 bases, the J end by 7 bases, with 11 bases between. The CDR3 has 11 residues. CDR3 nucleotides: TGTGCCGCAACGGGTGGCGGGGAGCTGTTTTTT. It specifies CAATGGGELFF.

The CDR3 protein is CASSSTGDQPQHF. For the CDR3, the DNA is TGTGCCAGCAGCTCGACAGGGGACCAGCCCCAGCATTTT. The chain couples TRBV7-2 to TRBJ1-5; TRBD1 matches 8 bases. Germline V CDR1 and CDR2: SGHTA, FQGNSA. This CDR3 has 13 amino acids. Trimming cost V 4 bases and J 7 bases; bases outside gene matches: 3.

This rearrangement joins TRBV27 to TRBJ1-2, with D unresolved. CDR1 and CDR2 (germline): MNHEY, SMNVEV (reference sequence). The CDR3 runs 13 residues. V shed 6 bases and J shed 2 bases, with 10 bases lying between them. CDR3 sequence (DNA): TGTGCCAGCAGGGGTCTGGAAAACTATGGCTACACCTTC. It yields the protein CASRGLENYGYTF.

This clonotype has just a few counts. The V and J genes are TRBV12-3 or TRBV12-4 and TRBJ2-7, with D possibly being TRBD2 (6 bases). With 2 bases removed from V and 6 bases from J, the gap between germline ends came to 23 bases. The CDR3 runs to 17 residues. The CDR3 sequence is CASSLRASDGADGEQYF. The CDR3 DNA reads TGTGCCAGCAGTTTACGGGCTAGCGACGGGGCAGACGGCGAGCAGTACTTC.

V gene TRBV29-1 combines with J gene TRBJ2-1; 7 nucleotides line up with TRBD2. Trimming cost V 5 bases and J 3 bases; bases outside gene matches: 10. Germline V CDR1 and CDR2: SQVTM, ANQGSEA. CDR3 length: 15 amino acids. CDR3 residues: CSVIPVLAVYNEQFF. The CDR3 DNA reads as TGCAGCGTTATCCCAGTTCTAGCGGTCTACAATGAGCAGTTCTTC.

The genes are TRBV30 and TRBJ2-2; D is undetermined. Trimming took off 3 bases at V and 3 bases at J, with 5 bases between the two ends. The CDR3 has 12 amino acids. Germline V gene lookup returns CDR1 GTSNPN and CDR2 SVGIG (reference sequence). CDR3 amino acids: CAWSSDTGELFF. In DNA, the CDR3 is TGTGCCTGGAGCAGTGACACCGGGGAGCTGTTTTTT.

The rearrangement uses TRBV20-1 and TRBJ2-1, with D perhaps TRBD2 (6 bases). Trimming stripped 3 bases from V and 11 bases from J, with 14 bases between. The CDR3 is 12 residues long. Germline CDR1 is DFQATT and CDR2 is SNEGSKA (reference sequence). This chain's CDR3 is CSASLEGLQQFF. The CDR3 nucleotides read TGCAGTGCTAGCTTGGAGGGGCTACAGCAGTTCTTC.

V gene TRBV6-1 combines with J gene TRBJ2-1; D is perhaps TRBD1 (6 bases). CDR3 length: 16 amino acids. In germline, CDR1 is MNHNS, CDR2 SASEGT. V lost 1 base, J lost 6 bases, and 16 bases lay in between. CDR3 in amino acids: CASSEGPPSGVNEQFF. CDR3 nucleotide sequence: TGTGCCAGCAGTGAAGGGCCACCGTCAGGGGTCAATGAGCAGTTCTTC.